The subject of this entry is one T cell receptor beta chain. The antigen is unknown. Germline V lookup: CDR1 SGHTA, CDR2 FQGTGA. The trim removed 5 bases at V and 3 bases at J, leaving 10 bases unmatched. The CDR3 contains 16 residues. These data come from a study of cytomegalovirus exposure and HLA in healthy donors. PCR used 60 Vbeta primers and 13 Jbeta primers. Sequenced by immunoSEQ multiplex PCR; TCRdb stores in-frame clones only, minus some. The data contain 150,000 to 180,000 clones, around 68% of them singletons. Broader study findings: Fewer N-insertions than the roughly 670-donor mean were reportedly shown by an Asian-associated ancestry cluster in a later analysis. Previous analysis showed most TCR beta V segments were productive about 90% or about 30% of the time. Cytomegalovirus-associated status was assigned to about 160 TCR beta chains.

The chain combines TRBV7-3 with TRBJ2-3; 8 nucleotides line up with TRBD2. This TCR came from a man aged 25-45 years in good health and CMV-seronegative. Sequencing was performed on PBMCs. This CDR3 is CASSPLEAGGTDTQYF. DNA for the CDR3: TGTGCCAGCAGCCCCCTGGAGGCGGGGGGAACAGATACGCAGTATTTT.